This note documents a single T cell receptor beta chain sequence. Its target antigen remains unknown. Nothing much larger sits one base from this clone, and base qualities are not available. The entry originates in a study of patients and donors after allogeneic stem cell transplantation (TCRdb year 2020). The library came from RT-PCR. Sequencing was carried out with a NextSeq 550. In-frame beta chains were kept once TCRdb had trimmed the public reads at Q25 with fastp and called clones with MiXCR. Each entry merges the rows of one CDR3 protein and shows their most common DNA and genes. The sample table lists 410,000 or so distinct CDR3 sequences, under 20% of them with a count of one. The ten largest clones represent over 6% of the sample. This receptor was taken from a human donor who was either an allogeneic HSCT recipient or a stem cell or donor lymphocyte infusion donor (not recorded which). It is not recorded whose cells these are; they may come from a transplant donor. The sequencing input was blood, either unsorted or a sorted T cell fraction (not recorded which).

The CDR3 region reads CASSETGRGTEAFF. The DNA sequence is TGTGCCAGCAGTGAAACAGGGCGGGGAACTGAAGCTTTCTTT. The chain employs TRBV2 and TRBJ1-1, and perhaps TRBD1 as D gene, on 6 matching bases. The junction shows trimming of 2 bases on V and 5 bases on J, plus 12 bases between the germline ends. Spanning cysteine to phenylalanine, the CDR3 consists of 14 amino acids. Solely the CDR3 DNA is kept, with 42 bases framed from the first base. The germline V gene supplies CDR1 SNHLY and CDR2 FYNNEI. Outside the CDR3, residues come from the reference TRBV2 and TRBJ1-1 proteins, so the full variable domain is: EPEVTQTPSHQVTQMGQEVILRCVPISNHLYFYWYRQILGQKVEFLVSFYNNEISEKSEIFDDQFSVERPDGSNFTLKIRSTKLEDSAMYFCASSETGRGTEAFFGQGTRLTVV.